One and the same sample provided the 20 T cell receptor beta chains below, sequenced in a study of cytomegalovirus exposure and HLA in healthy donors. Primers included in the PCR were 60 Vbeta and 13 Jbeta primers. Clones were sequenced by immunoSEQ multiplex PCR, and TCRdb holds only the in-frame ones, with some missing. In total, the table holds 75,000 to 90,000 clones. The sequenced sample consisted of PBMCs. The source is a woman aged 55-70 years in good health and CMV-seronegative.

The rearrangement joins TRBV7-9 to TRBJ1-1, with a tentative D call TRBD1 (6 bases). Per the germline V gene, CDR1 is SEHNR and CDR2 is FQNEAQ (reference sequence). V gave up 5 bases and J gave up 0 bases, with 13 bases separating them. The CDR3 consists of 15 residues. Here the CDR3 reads CASSPQGSMNTEAFF. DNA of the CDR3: TGTGCCAGCAGCCCACAGGGTTCCATGAACACTGAAGCTTTCTTT.

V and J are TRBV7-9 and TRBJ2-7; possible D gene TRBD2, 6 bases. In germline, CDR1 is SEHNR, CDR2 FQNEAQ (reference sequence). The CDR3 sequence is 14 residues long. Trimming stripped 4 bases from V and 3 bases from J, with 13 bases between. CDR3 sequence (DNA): TGTGCCAGCAGCTCCGTCGGGAGCAACTACGAGCAGTACTTC. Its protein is CASSSVGSNYEQYF.

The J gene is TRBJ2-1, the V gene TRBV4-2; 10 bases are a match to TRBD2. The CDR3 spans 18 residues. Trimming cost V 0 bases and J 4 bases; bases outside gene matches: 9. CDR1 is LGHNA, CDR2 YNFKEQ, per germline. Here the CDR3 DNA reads TGTGCCAGCAGCCAAGATCTTGGTGCTAGCGGGAGTTACAATGAGCAGTTCTTC. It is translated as CASSQDLGASGSYNEQFF.

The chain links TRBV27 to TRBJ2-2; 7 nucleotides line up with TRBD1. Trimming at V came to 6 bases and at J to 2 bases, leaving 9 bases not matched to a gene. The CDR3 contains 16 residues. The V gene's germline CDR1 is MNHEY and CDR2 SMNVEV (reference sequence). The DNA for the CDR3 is TGTGCCAGCAGATCTATCACAGGGGACAACACCGGGGAGCTGTTTTTT. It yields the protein CASRSITGDNTGELFF.

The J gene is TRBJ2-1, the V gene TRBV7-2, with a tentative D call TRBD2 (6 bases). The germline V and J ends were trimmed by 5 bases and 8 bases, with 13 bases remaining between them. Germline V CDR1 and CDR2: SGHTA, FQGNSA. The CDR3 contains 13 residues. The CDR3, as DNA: TGTGCCAGCAGCCGGGATCAGCGGGATGAGCAGTTCTTC. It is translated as CASSRDQRDEQFF.

The CDR3 nucleotides are TGTGCCAGCAGCCTGGGACAGAGGAATGAAAAACTGTTTTTT. This gives the protein CASSLGQRNEKLFF. The chain couples TRBV4-2 to TRBJ1-4; 7 nucleotides align to TRBD1. The CDR3 sequence is 14 residues long. V was pared by 4 bases and J by 5 bases, with 4 bases of the junction left unmatched. Germline V lookup: CDR1 LGHNA, CDR2 YNFKEQ.

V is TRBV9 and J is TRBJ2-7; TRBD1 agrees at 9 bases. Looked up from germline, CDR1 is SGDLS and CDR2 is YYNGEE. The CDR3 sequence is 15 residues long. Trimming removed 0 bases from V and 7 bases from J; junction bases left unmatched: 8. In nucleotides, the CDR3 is TGTGCCAGCAGCGTAGAGGGACAGGGTGGCCGGGAGCAGTACTTC. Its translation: CASSVEGQGGREQYF.

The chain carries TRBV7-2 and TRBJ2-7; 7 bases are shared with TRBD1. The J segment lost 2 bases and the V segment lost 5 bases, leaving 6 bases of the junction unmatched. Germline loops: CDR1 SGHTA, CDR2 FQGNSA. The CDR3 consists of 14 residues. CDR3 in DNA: TGTGCCAGCAGCCAGACCAGGGGGACCTACGAGCAGTACTTC. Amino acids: CASSQTRGTYEQYF.

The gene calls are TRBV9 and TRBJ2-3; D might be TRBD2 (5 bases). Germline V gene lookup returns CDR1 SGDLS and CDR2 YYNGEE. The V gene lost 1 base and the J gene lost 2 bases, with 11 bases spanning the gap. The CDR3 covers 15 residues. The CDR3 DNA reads TGTGCCAGCAGCGTAAACGAGCGGCACACAGATACGCAGTATTTT. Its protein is CASSVNERHTDTQYF.

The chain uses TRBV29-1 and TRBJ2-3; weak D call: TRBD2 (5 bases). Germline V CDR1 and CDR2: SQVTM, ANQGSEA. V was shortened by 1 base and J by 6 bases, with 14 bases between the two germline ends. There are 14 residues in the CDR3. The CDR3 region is CSVEVSGSGDTQYF. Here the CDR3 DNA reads TGCAGCGTTGAAGTTTCGGGGTCCGGGGATACGCAGTATTTT.

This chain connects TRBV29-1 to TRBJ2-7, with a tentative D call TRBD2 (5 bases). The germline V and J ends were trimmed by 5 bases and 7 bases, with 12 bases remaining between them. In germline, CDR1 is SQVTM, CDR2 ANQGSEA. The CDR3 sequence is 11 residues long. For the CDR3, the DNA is TGCAGCGTTCTGTCCGGGGTAGAGCAGTACTTC. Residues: CSVLSGVEQYF.

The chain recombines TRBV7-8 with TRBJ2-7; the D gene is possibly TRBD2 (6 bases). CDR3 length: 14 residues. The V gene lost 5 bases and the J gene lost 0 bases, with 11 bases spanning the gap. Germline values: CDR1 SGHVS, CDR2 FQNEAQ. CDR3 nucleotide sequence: TGTGCCAGCAGCCCGGTCGGGGGCTCCTACGAGCAGTACTTC. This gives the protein CASSPVGGSYEQYF.

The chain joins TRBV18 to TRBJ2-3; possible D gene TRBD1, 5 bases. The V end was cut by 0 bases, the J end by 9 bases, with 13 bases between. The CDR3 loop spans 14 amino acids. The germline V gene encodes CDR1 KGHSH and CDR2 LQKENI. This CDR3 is CASSPPDTLTTQYF. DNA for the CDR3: TGTGCCAGCTCACCACCGGACACACTCACCACGCAGTATTTT. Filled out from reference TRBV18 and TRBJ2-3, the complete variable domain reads NAGVMQNPRHLVRRRGQEARLRCSPMKGHSHVYWYRQLPEEGLKFMVYLQKENIIDESGMPKERFSAEFPKEGPSILRIQQVVRGDSAAYFCASSPPDTLTTQYFGPGTRLTVL.

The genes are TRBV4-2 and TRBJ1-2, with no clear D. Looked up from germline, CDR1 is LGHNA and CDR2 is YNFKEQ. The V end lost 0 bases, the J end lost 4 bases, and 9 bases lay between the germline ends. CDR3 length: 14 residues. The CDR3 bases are TGTGCCAGCAGCCAAGAGGCCCAGCGCTATGGCTACACCTTC. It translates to CASSQEAQRYGYTF.

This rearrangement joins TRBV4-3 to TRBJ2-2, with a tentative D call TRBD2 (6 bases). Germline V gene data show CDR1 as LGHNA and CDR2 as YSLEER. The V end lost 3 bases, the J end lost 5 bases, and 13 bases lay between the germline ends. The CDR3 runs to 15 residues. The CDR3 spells CASSQGLLATGELFF. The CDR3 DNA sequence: TGCGCCAGCAGCCAGGGGTTGCTAGCGACCGGGGAGCTGTTTTTT.

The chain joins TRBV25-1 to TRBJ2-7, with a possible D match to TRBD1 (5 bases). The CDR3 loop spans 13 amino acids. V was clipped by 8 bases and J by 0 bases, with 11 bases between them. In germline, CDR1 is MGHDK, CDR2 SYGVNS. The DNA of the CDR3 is TGTGCCAGCGAATTCCAGGGCTCCTACGAGCAGTACTTC. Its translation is CASEFQGSYEQYF.

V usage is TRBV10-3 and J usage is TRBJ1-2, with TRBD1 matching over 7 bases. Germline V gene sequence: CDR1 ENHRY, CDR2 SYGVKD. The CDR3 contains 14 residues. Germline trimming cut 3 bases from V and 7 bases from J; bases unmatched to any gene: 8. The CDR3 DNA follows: TGTGCCATCAGTGAAGGAGAGGGGGCAGGTGGCTACACCTTC. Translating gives CAISEGEGAGGYTF.

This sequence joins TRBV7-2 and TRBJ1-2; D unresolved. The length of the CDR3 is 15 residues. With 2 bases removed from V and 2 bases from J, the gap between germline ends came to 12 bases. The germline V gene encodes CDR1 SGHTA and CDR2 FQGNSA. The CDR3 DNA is TGTGCCAGCAGCTTAATCCCCCCCGCGAACTATGGCTACACCTTC. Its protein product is CASSLIPPANYGYTF.

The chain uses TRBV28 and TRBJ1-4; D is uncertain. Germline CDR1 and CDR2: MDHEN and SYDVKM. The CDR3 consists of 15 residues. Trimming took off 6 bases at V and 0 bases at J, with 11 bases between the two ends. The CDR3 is CASRLTSATNEKLFF. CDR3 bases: TGTGCCAGCAGGTTGACAAGTGCAACTAATGAAAAACTGTTTTTT. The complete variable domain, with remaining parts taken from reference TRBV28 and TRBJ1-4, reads DVKVTQSSRYLVKRTGEKVFLECVQDMDHENMFWYRQDPGLGLRLIYFSYDVKMKEKGDIPEGYSVSREKKERFSLILESASTNQTSMYLCASRLTSATNEKLFFGSGTQLSVL.

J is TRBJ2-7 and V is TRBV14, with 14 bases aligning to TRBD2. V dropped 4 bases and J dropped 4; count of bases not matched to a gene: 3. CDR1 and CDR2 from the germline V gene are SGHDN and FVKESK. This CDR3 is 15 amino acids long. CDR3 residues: CASSPRLAGGYEQYF. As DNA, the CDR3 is TGTGCCAGCAGCCCGCGACTAGCGGGAGGGTACGAGCAGTACTTC.